One and the same sample provided the 5 T cell receptor beta chains below, sequenced in a study of shared clonotypes between healthy human individuals. Some clones are missing from TCRdb's copy, which holds only in-frame ones; the method was immunoSEQ multiplex PCR. Seen here are roughly 2.2 million clones, just over 90% observed once, and the top ten hold 0.39%. Input material: naive CD4+ T cells from PBMCs. Stated subset: CD45RA+ positively selected. These receptors originate from a man aged 18 to 29 in good health. Some clones in this sample may be carry-over from other donors' samples.

This chain links TRBV6-5 with TRBJ1-5, with no clear D. Germline CDR1 reads MNHEY; CDR2 reads SVGAGI. Trimming stripped 6 bases from V and 2 bases from J, with 11 bases between. CDR3 size: 14 residues. The CDR3 reads CASSQHGGNQPQHF. DNA for the CDR3: TGTGCCAGCAGCCAACATGGCGGCAATCAGCCCCAGCATTTT.

The V and J genes are TRBV6-5 and TRBJ2-1, with D tentatively TRBD2 (5 bases). Trimming pared 0 bases from V and 0 bases from J, leaving 9 bases between. The CDR3 is 16 residues long. Germline V gives CDR1 MNHEY, CDR2 SVGAGI. The CDR3 nucleotides are TGTGCCAGCAGTTACTCTGCTAGCTCCTCCTACAATGAGCAGTTCTTC. Its protein is CASSYSASSSYNEQFF.

This clone was recorded a few times. The gene calls are TRBV30 and TRBJ1-4; D is possibly TRBD1 (6 bases). This CDR3 contains 14 residues. The V gene lost 2 bases and the J gene lost 4 bases, with 11 bases spanning the gap. The germline gives CDR1 GTSNPN, CDR2 SVGIG (reference sequence). The CDR3 sequence is CAWSRDNGNEKLFF. In DNA form, the CDR3 reads TGTGCCTGGAGTAGGGACAATGGTAATGAAAAACTGTTTTTT.

The chain recombines TRBV7-9 with TRBJ2-7; D gene ambiguous. The CDR3 contains 16 residues. Trimming took off 2 bases at V and 7 bases at J, with 21 bases between the two ends. CDR1 and CDR2 (germline): SEHNR, FQNEAQ (reference sequence). DNA of the CDR3: TGTGCCAGCAGCTTAATTTGGTCACAGACAATCGGGGAGCAGTACTTC. It encodes CASSLIWSQTIGEQYF.

The chain uses TRBV5-4 and TRBJ2-3; D possibly corresponds to TRBD2 (6 bases). Trimming pared 3 bases from V and 0 bases from J, leaving 17 bases between. The germline V gene encodes CDR1 SGHNT and CDR2 YYREEE (reference sequence). The CDR3 extends over 17 amino acids. The CDR3 nucleotides are TGTGCCAGCAGCTCAGGCCGTGGGAGGACTAGCACAGATACGCAGTATTTT. Its protein product is CASSSGRGRTSTDTQYF.